Listed here is a single T cell receptor (beta chain). Its antigen is unidentified. Reverse transcription of roughly 0.5 to 1 ug RNA used random hexamers. The CDR3 of TCR beta was amplified by immunoSEQ multiplex PCR across 54 Vbeta and 13 Jbeta. Each CDR3 protein is one row after TCRdb ran MiXCR on the immunoSEQ multiplex PCR reads. The sample has about 53,000 distinct CDR3 sequences, just under 95% seen once. The data originate from a study of CD8 T cells in Susac syndrome. General study points: It was in TEMRA cells and active patients that Susac CD8+ clonal expansion peaked.

FACS was used to enrich TEMRA cells, whereas the CD8+ and CD4+ T cells were obtained by negative isolation. The CDR3 runs to 13 residues. Trimming cost V 6 bases and J 10 bases; bases outside gene matches: 6. Germline CDR1 PRHDT, CDR2 FYEKMQ (reference sequence). The chain uses TRBV13 and TRBJ2-4; 10 bases map to TRBD1. The receptor was isolated from a human donor with Susac syndrome. Sequencing input: CD8+ T cells from PBMCs. The CDR3 sequence: CASRGPGQGIQYF. In DNA form, the CDR3 reads TGTGCCAGCAGAGGTCCGGGACAGGGGATTCAGTACTTC.